Each of the 18 T cell receptor beta chains below was sequenced from the same sample in a study of T cell responses to AZD1222 COVID-19 vaccine. The repertoire was sequenced with immunoSEQ multiplex PCR; TCRdb's copy has only in-frame clones and lacks some. This sample has some 96,000 clones, with roughly 89% found just once. The sample here was peripheral blood, taken on day 0 of AZD1222 vaccination. Receptors were obtained from an adult in good health.

The chain carries TRBV4-3 and TRBJ1-2; no clear D gene. CDR3 length equals 16 residues. In germline, CDR1 is LGHNA, CDR2 YSLEER. V was pared by 2 bases and J by 5 bases, with 18 bases between. As DNA, the CDR3 is TGCGCCAGCAGCCAACTTTCCCAGGAGGTTGGGTATGGCTACACCTTC. Protein sequence: CASSQLSQEVGYGYTF.

This chain uses TRBV4-3 with TRBJ2-3, with D uncertain. The CDR3 totals 15 residues. Trimming cost V 2 bases and J 6 bases, with 15 bases left between them. Per the germline V gene, CDR1 is LGHNA and CDR2 is YSLEER. Here the CDR3 reads CASSQINSSPDTQYF. DNA of the CDR3: TGCGCCAGCAGCCAAATAAACTCCTCCCCCGATACGCAGTATTTT.

The chain is built from TRBV3-1 (or the pseudogene TRBV3-2) and TRBJ2-1; TRBD2 agrees at 12 bases. Unmatched junction bases numbered 2, after V lost 6 bases and J lost 5 bases. This CDR3 is 14 amino acids long. Germline V gene sequence: CDR1 LGHDT, CDR2 YNNKEL (reference sequence). The CDR3 DNA reads as TGTGCCAGCAGGACTAGCGGGGGACACAATGAGCAGTTCTTC. It encodes CASRTSGGHNEQFF.

This chain joins TRBV7-2 and TRBJ1-1; 7 nucleotides match TRBD1. This CDR3 spans 13 amino acids. From germline, CDR1 is SGHTA and CDR2 FQGNSA. The trim removed 5 bases at V and 4 bases at J, leaving 4 bases unmatched. CDR3 protein: CASSENRGTEAFF. The CDR3 DNA reads as TGTGCCAGCAGCGAGAACAGGGGCACTGAAGCTTTCTTT.

The chain joins TRBV11-2 to TRBJ1-5, with 7 bases matching TRBD1. The V gene end was trimmed by 5 bases and the J gene end by 4 bases; junction bases not matched to a gene: 11. Germline-derived CDR1 and CDR2 are SGHAT and FQNNGV. CDR3 length equals 16 residues. CDR3 protein: CASSRSMGQTNQPQHF. The CDR3, as DNA: TGTGCCAGCAGCCGCAGCATGGGACAGACAAATCAGCCCCAGCATTTT. Together with reference TRBV11-2 and TRBJ1-5, the CDR3 gives the full variable domain: EAGVAQSPRYKIIEKRQSVAFWCNPISGHATLYWYQQILGQGPKLLIQFQNNGVVDDSQLPKDRFSAERLKGVDSTLKIQPAKLEDSAVYLCASSRSMGQTNQPQHFGDGTRLSIL.

V and J are TRBV9 and TRBJ2-1; 12 bases are shared with TRBD2. The V gene end was trimmed by 3 bases and the J gene end by 4 bases; junction bases not matched to a gene: 5. Germline V gene data show CDR1 as SGDLS and CDR2 as YYNGEE. There are 16 residues in the CDR3. CDR3 loop: CASSATSGSSYNEQFF. The DNA of the CDR3 is TGTGCCAGCAGCGCGACTAGCGGGAGTTCATACAATGAGCAGTTCTTC.

The chain employs TRBV2 and TRBJ1-1, with 8 bases lining up with TRBD1. Germline CDR1 SNHLY, CDR2 FYNNEI. Trimming removed 7 bases from V and 9 bases from J; junction bases left unmatched: 13. The CDR3 contains 14 residues. The CDR3 bases are TGTGCCAGCACCCTGAACAGGGGGGAGGGTCAAGCTTTCTTT. Amino acid sequence: CASTLNRGEGQAFF.

This chain connects TRBV28 to TRBJ1-5, with D hard to call. V lost 2 bases to trimming and J lost 4 bases, with 0 bases between them. This CDR3 region has 11 residues. Germline loops: CDR1 MDHEN, CDR2 SYDVKM. This chain's CDR3 is CASSLNQPQHF. In nucleotides, the CDR3 is TGTGCCAGCAGTTTAAATCAGCCCCAGCATTTT.

DNA for the CDR3: TGTGCCAGCAGCTTGAATGGGGCCGCCTTACCTAATTCACCCCTCCACTTT. Translating it yields CASSLNGAALPNSPLHF. This chain links TRBV5-4 with TRBJ1-6, with a tentative D call TRBD1 (5 bases). The CDR3 runs to 17 residues. V dropped 1 base and J dropped 6 bases, with 17 bases sitting between them. CDR1 is SGHNT and CDR2 is YYREEE in the germline V gene (reference sequence).

V usage is TRBV6-4 and J usage is TRBJ2-1, with D possibly being TRBD1 (5 bases). Germline assignment: CDR1 MRHNA and CDR2 SNTAGT. CDR3 length equals 16 residues. V lost 0 bases, J lost 4 bases, and 13 bases lay in between. As DNA, the CDR3 is TGTGCCAGCAGTGACTCTCCAGGGTCGCTATACAATGAGCAGTTCTTC. It yields the protein CASSDSPGSLYNEQFF.

The chain carries TRBV11-2 and TRBJ1-3, with D possibly matching TRBD1 (5 bases). CDR3 length: 14 residues. V lost 2 bases to trimming and J lost 4 bases, with 9 bases between them. CDR1 SGHAT and CDR2 FQNNGV come from the germline V gene. This chain's CDR3 is CASSLKGSGNTIYF. CDR3 sequence (DNA): TGTGCCAGCAGCTTAAAGGGGTCGGGAAACACCATATATTTT.

CDR3 protein: CASSSGGRRDQPQHF. The CDR3 region has the DNA TGTGCCAGCAGTTCCGGGGGGAGGCGGGATCAGCCCCAGCATTTT. The chain recombines TRBV6-1 with TRBJ1-5, with a weak D call TRBD1 (5 bases). Trimming pared 5 bases from V and 5 bases from J, leaving 16 bases between. Per the germline V gene, CDR1 is MNHNS and CDR2 is SASEGT. The CDR3 runs to 15 residues.

The rearrangement joins TRBV5-8 to TRBJ2-2; 7 positions match TRBD2. CDR3 size: 17 residues. Trimming at V came to 1 base and at J to 2 bases, leaving 8 bases not matched to a gene. The germline V gene encodes CDR1 SGHTS and CDR2 YDEGEE. DNA for the CDR3: TGTGCCAGCAGCTTGAGGACTAGGACCGACAACACCGGGGAGCTGTTTTTT. Translated, it gives CASSLRTRTDNTGELFF.

This rearrangement joins TRBV3-1 (or the pseudogene TRBV3-2) to TRBJ2-1, with TRBD2 matching over 9 bases. V dropped 4 bases and J dropped 2; count of bases not matched to a gene: 3. The germline gives CDR1 LGHDT, CDR2 YNNKEL (reference sequence). The CDR3 runs 15 residues. CDR3 sequence reads: CASSLSGGPYNEQFF. The CDR3 DNA is TGTGCCAGCAGCCTCAGCGGGGGGCCCTACAATGAGCAGTTCTTC.

This chain joins TRBV13 and TRBJ1-2; D ambiguous. V was shortened by 8 bases and J by 4 bases, with 14 bases between the two germline ends. Per the germline V gene, CDR1 is PRHDT and CDR2 is FYEKMQ (reference sequence). The CDR3 is 13 amino acids. The CDR3 coding sequence is TGTGCCAGCTCTCTTCTGGAGAGCTATGGCTACACCTTC. Protein sequence: CASSLLESYGYTF.

The chain links TRBV6-1 to TRBJ2-7; D may be TRBD2 (5 bases). V was clipped by 3 bases and J by 5 bases, with 17 bases between them. The CDR3 is made up of 15 amino acids. Germline CDR1 and CDR2: MNHNS and SASEGT. The CDR3 sequence is CASSDGSGGVNEQYF. Written as DNA, the CDR3 is TGTGCCAGCAGTGATGGTTCTGGAGGAGTGAACGAGCAGTACTTC.

V gene TRBV14 combines with J gene TRBJ1-2; D is perhaps TRBD1 (6 bases). CDR3 size: 16 residues. Germline V CDR1 and CDR2: SGHDN, FVKESK. Trimming cost V 1 base and J 4 bases, with 16 bases left between them. The CDR3 DNA reads as TGTGCCAGCAGCCAAGCGTCCGGGACAAGATTCTATGGCTACACCTTC. Translation gives CASSQASGTRFYGYTF. Full variable domain (rest looked up from reference TRBV14 and TRBJ1-2): EAGVTQFPSHSVIEKGQTVTLRCDPISGHDNLYWYRRVMGKEIKFLLHFVKESKQDESGMPNNRFLAERTGGTYSTLKVQPAELEDSGVYFCASSQASGTRFYGYTFGSGTRLTVV.

The rearrangement links TRBV29-1 to TRBJ1-1; 7 bases are shared with TRBD1. J was trimmed by 2 bases and V by 6 bases; bases with no gene match: 9. The CDR3 covers 14 residues. CDR1 is SQVTM and CDR2 is ANQGSEA in the germline V gene. The CDR3 region is CSVGSRDSNTEAFF. CDR3 sequence (DNA): TGCAGCGTAGGGAGCCGGGACAGTAACACTGAAGCTTTCTTT.